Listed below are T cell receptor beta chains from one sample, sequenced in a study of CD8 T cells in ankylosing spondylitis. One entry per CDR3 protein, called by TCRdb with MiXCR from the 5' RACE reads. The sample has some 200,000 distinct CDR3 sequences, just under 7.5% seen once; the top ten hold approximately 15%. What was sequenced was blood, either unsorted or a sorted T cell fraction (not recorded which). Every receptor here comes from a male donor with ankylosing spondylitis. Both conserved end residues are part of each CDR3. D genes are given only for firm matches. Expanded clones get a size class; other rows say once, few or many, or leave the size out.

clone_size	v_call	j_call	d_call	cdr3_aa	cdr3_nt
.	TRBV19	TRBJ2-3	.	CASSITGRDTQYF	TGTGCCAGTAGTATAACTGGGCGAGATACGCAGTATTTT
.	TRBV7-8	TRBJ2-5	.	CASSSEGWETQYF	TGTGCCAGCAGCTCAGAGGGATGGGAGACCCAGTACTTC
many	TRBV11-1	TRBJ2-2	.	CASSSNGGTGELFF	TGTGCCAGCAGCTCCAACGGCGGGACCGGGGAGCTGTTTTTT
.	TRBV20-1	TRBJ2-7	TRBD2	CSAHLLSSGTSYEQYF	TGCAGTGCCCATCTCTTATCTAGCGGGACCTCCTACGAGCAGTACTTC
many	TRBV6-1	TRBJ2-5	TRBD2	CASSEAFVLAVQETQYF	TGTGCCAGCAGTGAAGCCTTCGTGCTAGCGGTCCAAGAGACCCAGTACTTC
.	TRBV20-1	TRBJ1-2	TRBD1	CSATGTGYLSFYGYTF	TGCAGTGCTACCGGGACAGGGTACCTCTCCTTCTATGGCTACACCTTC
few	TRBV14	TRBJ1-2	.	CASSPLTGRVGYTF	TGTGCCAGCAGCCCGCTGACAGGTCGGGTAGGCTACACCTTC
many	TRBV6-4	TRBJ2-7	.	CASSPGSNYEQYF	TGTGCCAGCAGTCCGGGCTCTAACTACGAGCAGTACTTC
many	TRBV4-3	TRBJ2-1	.	CASSQAGYNEQFF	TGCGCCAGCAGCCAAGCCGGTTACAATGAGCAGTTCTTC
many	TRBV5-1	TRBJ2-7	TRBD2	CASSFGGSEQYF	TGCGCCAGCAGCTTCGGCGGGAGCGAGCAGTACTTC
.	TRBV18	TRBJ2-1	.	CASSEDWINEQFF	TGTGCCAGCTCAGAGGACTGGATCAATGAGCAGTTCTTC
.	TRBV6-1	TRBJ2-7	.	CAGGEVSYEQYF	TGTGCCGGAGGGGAGGTCTCCTACGAGCAGTACTTC
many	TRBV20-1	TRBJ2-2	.	CSARDWAGDTGELFF	TGCAGTGCTAGAGATTGGGCAGGGGACACCGGGGAGCTGTTTTTT
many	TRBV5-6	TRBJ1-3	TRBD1	CASSQGTDGNTIYF	TGTGCCAGCAGCCAAGGGACAGACGGAAACACCATATATTTT
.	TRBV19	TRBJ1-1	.	CASSLLPFGGRRAEAFF	TGTGCCAGTAGCCTGCTCCCATTCGGGGGGCGGAGGGCTGAAGCTTTCTTT
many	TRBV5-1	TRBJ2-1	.	CASSLIGGARKDEQFF	TGCGCCAGCAGCTTGATTGGAGGGGCCAGAAAGGATGAGCAGTTCTTC
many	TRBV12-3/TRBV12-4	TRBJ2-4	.	CASSPLWKDIQYF	TGTGCCAGCAGTCCTCTTTGGAAGGACATTCAGTACTTC
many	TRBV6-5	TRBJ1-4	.	CASSYSIGEANEKLFF	TGTGCCAGCAGTTACTCCATAGGGGAGGCTAATGAAAAACTGTTTTTT
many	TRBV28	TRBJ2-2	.	CASSLPLFGELFF	TGTGCCAGCAGTTTGCCGCTTTTCGGGGAGCTGTTTTTT
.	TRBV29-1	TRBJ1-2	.	CSVGAGLGYTF	TGCAGCGTTGGGGCAGGGCTTGGCTACACCTTC
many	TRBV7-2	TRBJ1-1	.	CASSSTPGVAFF	TGTGCCAGCAGCTCCACCCCGGGGGTAGCTTTCTTT
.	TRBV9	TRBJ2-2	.	CASSVGGAHGAGELFF	TGTGCCAGCAGCGTAGGGGGGGCCCATGGGGCCGGGGAGCTGTTTTTT
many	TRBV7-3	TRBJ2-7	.	CASSLQYRVREQYF	TGTGCCAGCAGCCTCCAATACAGGGTACGCGAGCAGTACTTC
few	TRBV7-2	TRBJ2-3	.	CASIAAGITDTQYF	TGTGCCAGCATAGCAGCAGGGATCACAGATACGCAGTATTTT
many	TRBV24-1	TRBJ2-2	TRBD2	CATEPGGVGTGELFF	TGTGCCACCGAACCCGGGGGGGTGGGCACCGGGGAGCTGTTTTTT
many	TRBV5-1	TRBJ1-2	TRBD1	CASSPFGDRGDNYGYTF	TGCGCCAGCAGCCCCTTCGGGGACAGGGGAGATAACTATGGCTACACCTTC
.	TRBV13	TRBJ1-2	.	CASSLAQLDGGYTF	TGTGCCAGCAGCTTAGCACAGCTCGATGGTGGCTACACCTTC
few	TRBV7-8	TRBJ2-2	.	CASSTPGVVSGELFF	TGTGCCAGCAGCACCCCGGGGGTAGTATCCGGGGAGCTGTTTTTT
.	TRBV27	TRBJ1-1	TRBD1	CASSPGTGGRTEAFF	TGTGCCAGCAGTCCGGGGACAGGGGGCAGGACTGAAGCTTTCTTT
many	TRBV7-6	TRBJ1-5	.	CASSLTDSNQPQHF	TGTGCCAGCAGCCTGACAGATAGCAATCAGCCCCAGCATTTT
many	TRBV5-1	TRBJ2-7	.	CASSFGTFNEQYF	TGCGCCAGCAGCTTCGGGACTTTCAACGAGCAGTACTTC
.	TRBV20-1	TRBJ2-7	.	CSASASALTSLLAEQYF	TGCAGTGCTAGCGCAAGTGCCTTAACGTCCCTCCTAGCCGAGCAGTACTTC
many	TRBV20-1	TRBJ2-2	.	CSARAPRGSANTGELFF	TGCAGTGCTAGAGCCCCCCGGGGATCGGCGAACACCGGGGAGCTGTTTTTT
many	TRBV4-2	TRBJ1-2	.	CASSPSRGETGYTF	TGTGCCAGCAGCCCCTCAAGGGGGGAGACTGGCTACACCTTC
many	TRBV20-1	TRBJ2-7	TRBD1	CSAKRDRGVSYEQYF	TGCAGTGCTAAACGAGACAGGGGGGTTTCCTACGAGCAGTACTTC
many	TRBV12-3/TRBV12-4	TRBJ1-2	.	CASSYWGYYTF	TGTGCCAGCAGTTACTGGGGTTACTACACCTTC
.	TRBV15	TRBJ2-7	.	CATSRAASGVQYF	TGTGCCACCAGCAGAGCCGCCTCGGGTGTGCAGTACTTC
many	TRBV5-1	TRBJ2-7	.	CASSLDGASYEQYF	TGCGCCAGCAGCTTGGACGGGGCCTCCTACGAGCAGTACTTC
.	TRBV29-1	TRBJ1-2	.	CSVITGAYTF	TGCAGCGTGATAACCGGGGCCTACACCTTC
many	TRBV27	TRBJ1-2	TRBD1	CASSHDRVGYGYTF	TGTGCCAGCAGTCACGACAGGGTGGGGTATGGCTACACCTTC
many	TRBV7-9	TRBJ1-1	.	CASSLVWPGEGTEAFF	TGTGCCAGCAGCTTAGTTTGGCCGGGGGAAGGAACTGAAGCTTTCTTT
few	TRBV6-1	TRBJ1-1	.	CASRLGRGAEAFF	TGTGCCAGCAGACTTGGGCGGGGGGCTGAAGCTTTCTTT
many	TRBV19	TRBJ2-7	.	CASSINGAYEQYF	TGTGCCAGTAGTATAAACGGGGCCTACGAGCAGTACTTC
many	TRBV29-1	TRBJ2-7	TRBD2	CSVGLTSGLAYEQYF	TGCAGCGTGGGATTGACTAGCGGACTAGCCTACGAGCAGTACTTC
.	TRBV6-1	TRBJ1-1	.	CASSEALRIGVSTEAFF	TGTGCCAGCAGTGAAGCGCTTCGTATTGGGGTGAGCACTGAAGCTTTCTTT